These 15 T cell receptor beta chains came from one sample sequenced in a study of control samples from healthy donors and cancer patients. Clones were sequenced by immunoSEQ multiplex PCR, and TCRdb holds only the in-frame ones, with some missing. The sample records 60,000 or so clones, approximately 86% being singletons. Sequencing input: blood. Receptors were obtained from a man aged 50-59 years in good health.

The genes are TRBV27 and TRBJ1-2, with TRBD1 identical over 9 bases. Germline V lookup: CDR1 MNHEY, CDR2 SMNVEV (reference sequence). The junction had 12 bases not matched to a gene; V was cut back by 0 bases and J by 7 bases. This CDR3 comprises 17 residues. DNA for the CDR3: TGTGCCAGCAGTTTATCGATTCGGACAGGGGAAGTAGGTGGCTACACCTTC. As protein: CASSLSIRTGEVGGYTF.

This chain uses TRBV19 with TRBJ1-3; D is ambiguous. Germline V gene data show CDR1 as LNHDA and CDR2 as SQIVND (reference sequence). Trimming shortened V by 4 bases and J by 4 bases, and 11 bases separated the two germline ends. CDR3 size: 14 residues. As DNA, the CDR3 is TGTGCCAGTAGTAGCCGGGGTTCCGGAAACACCATATATTTT. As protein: CASSSRGSGNTIYF.

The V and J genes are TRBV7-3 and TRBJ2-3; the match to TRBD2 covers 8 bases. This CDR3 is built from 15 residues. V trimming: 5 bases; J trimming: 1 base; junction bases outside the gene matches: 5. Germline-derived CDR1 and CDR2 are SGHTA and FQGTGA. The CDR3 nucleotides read TGTGCCAGCAGCCCCTCGGGAGGGGGCACAGATACGCAGTATTTT. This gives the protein CASSPSGGGTDTQYF.

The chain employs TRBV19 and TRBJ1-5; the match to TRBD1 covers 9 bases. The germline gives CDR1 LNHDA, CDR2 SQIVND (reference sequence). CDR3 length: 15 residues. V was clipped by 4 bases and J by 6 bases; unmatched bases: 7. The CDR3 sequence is CASSTGTGLAQPQHF. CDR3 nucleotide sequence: TGTGCCAGTAGTACCGGGACAGGGCTCGCTCAGCCCCAGCATTTT. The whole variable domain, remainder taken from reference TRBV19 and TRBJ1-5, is DGGITQSPKYLFRKEGQNVTLSCEQNLNHDAMYWYRQDPGQGLRLIYYSQIVNDFQKGDIAEGYSVSREKKESFPLTVTSAQKNPTAFYLCASSTGTGLAQPQHFGDGTRLSIL.

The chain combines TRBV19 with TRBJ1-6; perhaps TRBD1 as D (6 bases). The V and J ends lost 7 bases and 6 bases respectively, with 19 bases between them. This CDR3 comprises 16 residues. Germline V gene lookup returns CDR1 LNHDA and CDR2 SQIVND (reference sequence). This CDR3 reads CASTTGPTGVNSPLHF. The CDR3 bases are TGTGCCAGTACTACAGGGCCGACGGGAGTTAATTCACCCCTCCACTTT.

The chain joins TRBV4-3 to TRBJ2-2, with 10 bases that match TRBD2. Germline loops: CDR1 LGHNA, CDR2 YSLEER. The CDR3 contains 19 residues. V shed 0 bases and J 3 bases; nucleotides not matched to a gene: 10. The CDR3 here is CASSQDLYLAGEDTGELFF. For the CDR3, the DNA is TGCGCCAGCAGCCAAGATTTATATCTAGCGGGAGAGGACACCGGGGAGCTGTTTTTT.

Here the CDR3 reads CASSDLPSGLAGADTQYF. The CDR3 DNA sequence: TGTGCCAGCAGTGACTTACCCTCGGGACTAGCCGGGGCAGATACGCAGTATTTT. The chain recombines TRBV6-4 with TRBJ2-3; TRBD2 agrees at 9 bases. The junction had 12 bases not matched to a gene; V was cut back by 1 base and J by 4 bases. The germline V gene has CDR1 MRHNA and CDR2 SNTAGT. The CDR3 sequence is 18 residues long.

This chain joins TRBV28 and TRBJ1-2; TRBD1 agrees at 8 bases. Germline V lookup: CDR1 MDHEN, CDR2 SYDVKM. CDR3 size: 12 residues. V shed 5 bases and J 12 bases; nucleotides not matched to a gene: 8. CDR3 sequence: CASSRTQGANTF. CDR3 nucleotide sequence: TGTGCCAGCAGTCGGACTCAGGGGGCAAACACCTTC.

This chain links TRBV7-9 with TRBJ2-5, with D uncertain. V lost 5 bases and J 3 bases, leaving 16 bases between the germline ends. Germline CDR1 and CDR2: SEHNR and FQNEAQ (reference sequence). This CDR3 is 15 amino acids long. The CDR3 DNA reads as TGTGCCAGCAGCCTGCTTGTGCTCGCGGAAGAGACCCAGTACTTC. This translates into CASSLLVLAEETQYF.

For the CDR3, the DNA is TGTGCCAGCAGTGACCCCTCTTCTGATACGCAGTATTTT. Protein sequence: CASSDPSSDTQYF. The V gene is TRBV6-4, the J gene TRBJ2-3, with D hard to call. The V end lost 2 bases, the J end lost 6 bases, and 9 bases lay between the germline ends. The CDR3 is made up of 13 amino acids. Germline V gene lookup returns CDR1 MRHNA and CDR2 SNTAGT.

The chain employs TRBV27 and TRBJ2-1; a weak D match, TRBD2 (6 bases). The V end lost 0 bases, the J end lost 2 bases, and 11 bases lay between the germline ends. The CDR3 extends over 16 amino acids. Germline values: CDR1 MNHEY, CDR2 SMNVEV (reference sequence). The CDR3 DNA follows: TGTGCCAGCAGTTTATCCTCGGGACTTACCTACAATGAGCAGTTCTTC. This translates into CASSLSSGLTYNEQFF.

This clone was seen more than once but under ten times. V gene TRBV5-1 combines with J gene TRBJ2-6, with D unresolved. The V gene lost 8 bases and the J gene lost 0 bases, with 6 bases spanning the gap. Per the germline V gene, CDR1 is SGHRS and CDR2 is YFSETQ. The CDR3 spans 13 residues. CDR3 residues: CASQSSGANVLTF. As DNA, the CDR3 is TGCGCCAGTCAGAGCTCTGGGGCCAACGTCCTGACTTTC.

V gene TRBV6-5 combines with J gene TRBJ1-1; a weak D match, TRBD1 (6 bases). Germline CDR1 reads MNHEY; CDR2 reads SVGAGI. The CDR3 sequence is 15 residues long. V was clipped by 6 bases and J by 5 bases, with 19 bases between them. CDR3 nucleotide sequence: TGTGCCAGCAGCCTACAGGGAAGTATGTGGACTGAAGCTTTCTTT. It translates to CASSLQGSMWTEAFF.

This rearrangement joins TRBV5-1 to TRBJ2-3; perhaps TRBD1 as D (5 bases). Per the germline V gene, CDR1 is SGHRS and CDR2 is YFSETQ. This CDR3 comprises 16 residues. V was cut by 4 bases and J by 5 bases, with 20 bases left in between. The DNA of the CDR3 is TGCGCCAGCAGCCACATGGGTGGCAGGGCTGAAGATACGCAGTATTTT. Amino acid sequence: CASSHMGGRAEDTQYF.

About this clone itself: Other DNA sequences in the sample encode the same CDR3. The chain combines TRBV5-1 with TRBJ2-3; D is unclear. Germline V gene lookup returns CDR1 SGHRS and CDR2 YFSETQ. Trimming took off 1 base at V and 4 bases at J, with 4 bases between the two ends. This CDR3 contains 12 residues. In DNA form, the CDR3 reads TGCGCCAGCAGCTTGCTAGCAGATACGCAGTATTTT. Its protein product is CASSLLADTQYF. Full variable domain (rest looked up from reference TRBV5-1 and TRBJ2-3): KAGVTQTPRYLIKTRGQQVTLSCSPISGHRSVSWYQQTPGQGLQFLFEYFSETQRNKGNFPGRFSGRQFSNSRSEMNVSTLELGDSALYLCASSLLADTQYFGPGTRLTVL.